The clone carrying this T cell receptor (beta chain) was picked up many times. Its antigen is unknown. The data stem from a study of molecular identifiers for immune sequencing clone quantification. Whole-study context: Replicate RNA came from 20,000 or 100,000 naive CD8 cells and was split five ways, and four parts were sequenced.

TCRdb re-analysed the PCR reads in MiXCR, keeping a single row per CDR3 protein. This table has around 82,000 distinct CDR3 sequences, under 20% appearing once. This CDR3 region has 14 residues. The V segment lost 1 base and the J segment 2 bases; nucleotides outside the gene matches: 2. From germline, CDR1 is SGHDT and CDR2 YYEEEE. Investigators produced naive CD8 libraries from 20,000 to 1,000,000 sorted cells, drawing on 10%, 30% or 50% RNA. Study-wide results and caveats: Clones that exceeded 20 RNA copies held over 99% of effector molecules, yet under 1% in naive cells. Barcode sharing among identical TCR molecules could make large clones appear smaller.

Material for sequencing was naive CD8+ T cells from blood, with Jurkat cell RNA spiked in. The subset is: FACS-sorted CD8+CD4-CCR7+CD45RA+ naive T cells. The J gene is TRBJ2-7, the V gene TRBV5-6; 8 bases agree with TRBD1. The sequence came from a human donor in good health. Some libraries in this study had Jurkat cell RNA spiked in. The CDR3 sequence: CASSLRDRTYEQYF. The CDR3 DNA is TGTGCCAGCAGCTTGCGGGACAGGACCTACGAGCAGTACTTC.